The 13 T cell receptor beta chains listed next were all sequenced from one sample in a study of shared clonotypes between healthy human individuals. Profiling relied on immunoSEQ multiplex PCR, and the TCRdb table lists in-frame clones only, not all of them. The sample lists a few million clones; roughly nine tenths were seen once. The sequencing sample was made of naive CD4+ T cells sorted from blood. Subset in this sample: CD45RA+ positively selected. The origin of the receptors is a man younger than 35 in good health.

The chain employs TRBV5-4 and TRBJ2-3, with 10 positions matching TRBD2. Germline values: CDR1 SGHNT, CDR2 YYREEE (reference sequence). Germline trimming cut 4 bases from V and 3 bases from J; bases unmatched to any gene: 8. The CDR3 runs 16 residues. CDR3 nucleotide sequence: TGTGCCAGCAGCACTCGCCTAGCGGGAGTGACAGATACGCAGTATTTT. Residues: CASSTRLAGVTDTQYF.

J is TRBJ2-3 and V is TRBV10-3; 13 nucleotides agree with TRBD2. This CDR3 has 16 residues. Losses at the gene ends were 4 bases for V and 3 bases for J; bases not matched to a gene: 4. Per germline, CDR1 ENHRY and CDR2 SYGVKD. The CDR3 bases are TGTGCCATCAGTGGGACTAGCGGGGGTATAACAGATACGCAGTATTTT. This sequence encodes CAISGTSGGITDTQYF.

The chain carries TRBV7-9 and TRBJ1-1; D remains ambiguous. The CDR3 is 14 residues long. Germline V lookup: CDR1 SEHNR, CDR2 FQNEAQ (reference sequence). V lost 2 bases and J lost 0, with 7 bases in between. CDR3 sequence (DNA): TGTGCCAGCAGCTTAAACACGATGAACACTGAAGCTTTCTTT. Translation gives CASSLNTMNTEAFF.

This rearrangement joins TRBV30 to TRBJ2-1; the D is unclear. The CDR3 totals 14 residues. V dropped 7 bases and J dropped 1 base, with 14 bases sitting between them. Germline V CDR1 and CDR2: GTSNPN, SVGIG (reference sequence). The CDR3 region has the DNA TGTGCCTCCACCGGAACGACGTCCTACAATGAGCAGTTCTTC. Translation: CASTGTTSYNEQFF.

This chain uses TRBV6-5 with TRBJ2-3; 7 positions agree with TRBD2. The germline CDR1 and CDR2 sequences are MNHEY and SVGAGI. V gave up 6 bases and J gave up 5 bases; unmatched junction bases: 8. CDR3 length equals 14 residues. The CDR3 coding sequence is TGTGCCAGCAGGGGGACGGGAGGCGGAGATACGCAGTATTTT. The encoded protein is CASRGTGGGDTQYF.

Details on this clone: A read error is possible here, since a much larger clone lies one base away. The sample holds other DNA sequences that translate to the same CDR3. This rearrangement joins TRBV5-1 to TRBJ1-1, with D unclear. Germline CDR1 is SGHRS and CDR2 is YFSETQ. The CDR3 is 13 residues long. The V gene lost 1 base and the J gene lost 1 base, with 5 bases spanning the gap. The CDR3 reads CASSLTGNTEAFF. The CDR3 DNA is TGCGCCAGCAGCTTGACGGGGAACACTGAAGCTTTCTTT.

The chain links TRBV18 to TRBJ2-5, with 9 bases lining up with TRBD1. This CDR3 has 16 amino acids. Germline-derived CDR1 and CDR2 are KGHSH and LQKENI. V shed 3 bases and J 5 bases; nucleotides not matched to a gene: 10. CDR3 in amino acids: CASSPLLGQGGETQYF. The CDR3 coding sequence is TGTGCCAGCTCACCGCTCCTGGGACAGGGAGGTGAGACCCAGTACTTC.

V usage is TRBV5-1 and J usage is TRBJ2-1; 12 bases agree with TRBD2. Germline V gives CDR1 SGHRS, CDR2 YFSETQ. CDR3 size: 17 residues. V lost 5 bases, J lost 1 base, and 7 bases stayed unmatched. CDR3 region: CASRKTGLAGSYNEQFF. The CDR3 nucleotides read TGCGCCAGCAGGAAAACCGGACTAGCGGGATCCTACAATGAGCAGTTCTTC.

The sample holds one count of this clone. The chain combines TRBV10-3 with TRBJ1-2; D is perhaps TRBD1 (6 bases). The CDR3 contains 13 residues. Per germline, CDR1 ENHRY and CDR2 SYGVKD. V was shortened by 4 bases and J by 6 bases, with 12 bases between the two germline ends. This CDR3 is CAISGGGGDGYTF. In nucleotides, the CDR3 is TGTGCCATCAGTGGAGGAGGGGGGGATGGCTACACCTTC.

V gene TRBV6-1 combines with J gene TRBJ1-6; no firm D call. The V gene's germline CDR1 is MNHNS and CDR2 SASEGT. Trimming took 3 bases from V and 11 from J, leaving 11 bases between them. CDR3 length: 13 amino acids. The CDR3 sequence: CASSDFNPTPLHF. DNA for the CDR3: TGTGCCAGCAGTGATTTTAATCCCACACCCCTCCACTTT.

The J gene is TRBJ1-1, the V gene TRBV6-1; no definite D call. CDR3 length: 17 residues. The germline V gene has CDR1 MNHNS and CDR2 SASEGT. Between the trimmed V and J ends, which lost 2 bases and 1 base, there was a span of 17 bases. The CDR3 DNA is TGTGCCAGCAGTGAATTAATGTTCCGGGAGTGGAACACTGAAGCTTTCTTT. Translated: CASSELMFREWNTEAFF.

For this clone: The sample has other DNA sequences that encode this CDR3 too. The genes are TRBV6-5 and TRBJ1-2; no definite D call. The germline CDR1 and CDR2 sequences are MNHEY and SVGAGI. Trimming took off 6 bases at V and 2 bases at J, with 10 bases between the two ends. The length of the CDR3 is 13 residues. CDR3 sequence (DNA): TGTGCCAGCAGGCTTACGGGCAACTATGGCTACACCTTC. It encodes CASRLTGNYGYTF.

The rearrangement links TRBV7-9 to TRBJ2-5; 10 positions agree with TRBD2. The CDR3 runs to 17 residues. V lost 2 bases, J lost 5 bases, and 11 bases stayed unmatched. The V gene's germline CDR1 is SEHNR and CDR2 FQNEAQ (reference sequence). CDR3 coding DNA: TGTGCCAGCAGCTTACTCGTAGCGGGAGGCGTTTGGGAGACCCAGTACTTC. This translates into CASSLLVAGGVWETQYF.